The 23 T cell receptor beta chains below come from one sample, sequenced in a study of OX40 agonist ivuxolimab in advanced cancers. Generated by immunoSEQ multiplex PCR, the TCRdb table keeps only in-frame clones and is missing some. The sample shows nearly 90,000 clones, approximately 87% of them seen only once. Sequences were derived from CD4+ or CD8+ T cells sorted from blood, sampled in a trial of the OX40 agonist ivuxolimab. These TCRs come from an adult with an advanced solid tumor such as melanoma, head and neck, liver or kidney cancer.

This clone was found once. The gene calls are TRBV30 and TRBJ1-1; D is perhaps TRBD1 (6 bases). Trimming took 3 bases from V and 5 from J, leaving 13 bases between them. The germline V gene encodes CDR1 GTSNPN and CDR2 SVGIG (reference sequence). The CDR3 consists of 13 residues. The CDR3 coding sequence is TGTGCCTGGAGGGTAGGGGGTATGACTGAAGCTTTCTTT. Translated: CAWRVGGMTEAFF. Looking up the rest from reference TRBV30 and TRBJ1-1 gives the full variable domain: SQTIHQWPATLVQPVGSPLSLECTVEGTSNPNLYWYRQAAGRGLQLLFYSVGIGQISSEVPQNLSASRPQDRQFILSSKKLLLSDSGFYLCAWRVGGMTEAFFGQGTRLTVV.

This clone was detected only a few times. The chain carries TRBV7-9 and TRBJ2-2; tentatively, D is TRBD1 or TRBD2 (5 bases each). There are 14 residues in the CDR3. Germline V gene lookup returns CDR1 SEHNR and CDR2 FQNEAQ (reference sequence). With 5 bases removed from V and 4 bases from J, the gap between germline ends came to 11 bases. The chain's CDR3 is CASSPGTFTGELFF. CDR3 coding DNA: TGTGCCAGCAGCCCTGGGACCTTCACCGGGGAGCTGTTTTTT. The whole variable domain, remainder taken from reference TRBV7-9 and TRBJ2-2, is DTGVSQNPRHKITKRGQNVTFRCDPISEHNRLYWYRQTLGQGPEFLTYFQNEAQLEKSRLLSDRFSAERPKGSFSTLEIQRTEQGDSAMYLCASSPGTFTGELFFGEGSRLTVL.

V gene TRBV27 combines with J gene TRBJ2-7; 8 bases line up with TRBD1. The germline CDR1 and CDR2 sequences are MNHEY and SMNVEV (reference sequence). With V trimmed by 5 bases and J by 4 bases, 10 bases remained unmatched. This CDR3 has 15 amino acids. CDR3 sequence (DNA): TGTGCCAGCAGTCTCCGGACAGGGTATTGGTACGAGCAGTACTTC. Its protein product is CASSLRTGYWYEQYF.

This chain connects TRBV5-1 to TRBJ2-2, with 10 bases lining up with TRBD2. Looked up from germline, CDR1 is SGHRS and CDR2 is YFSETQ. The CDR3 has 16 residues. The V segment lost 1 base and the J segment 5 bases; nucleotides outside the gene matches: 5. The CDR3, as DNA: TGCGCCAGCAGCTTGACAGCGGGGGGGCGTACCGGGGAGCTGTTTTTT. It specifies CASSLTAGGRTGELFF.

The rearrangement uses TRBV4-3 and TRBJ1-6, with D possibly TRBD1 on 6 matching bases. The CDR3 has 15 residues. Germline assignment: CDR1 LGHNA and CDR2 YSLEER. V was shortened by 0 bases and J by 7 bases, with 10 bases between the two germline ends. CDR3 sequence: CASSQEGRGNSPLHF. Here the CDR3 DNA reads TGCGCCAGCAGCCAAGAGGGCAGGGGAAATTCACCCCTCCACTTT.

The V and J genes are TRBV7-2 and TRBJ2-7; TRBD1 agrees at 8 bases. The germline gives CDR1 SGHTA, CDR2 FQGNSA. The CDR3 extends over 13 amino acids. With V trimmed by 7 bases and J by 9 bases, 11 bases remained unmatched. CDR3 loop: CASTMGQGAGQYF. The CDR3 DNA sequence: TGTGCCAGCACCATGGGTCAGGGGGCAGGGCAGTACTTC.

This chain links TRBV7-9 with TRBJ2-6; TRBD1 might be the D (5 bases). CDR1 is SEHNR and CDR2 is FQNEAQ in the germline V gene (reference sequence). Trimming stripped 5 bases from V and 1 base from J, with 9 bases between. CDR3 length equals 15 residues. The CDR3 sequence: CASSPGPSGANVLTF. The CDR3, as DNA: TGTGCCAGCAGCCCAGGGCCTTCTGGGGCCAACGTCCTGACTTTC. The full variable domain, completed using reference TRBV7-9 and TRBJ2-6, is DTGVSQNPRHKITKRGQNVTFRCDPISEHNRLYWYRQTLGQGPEFLTYFQNEAQLEKSRLLSDRFSAERPKGSFSTLEIQRTEQGDSAMYLCASSPGPSGANVLTFGAGSRLTVL.

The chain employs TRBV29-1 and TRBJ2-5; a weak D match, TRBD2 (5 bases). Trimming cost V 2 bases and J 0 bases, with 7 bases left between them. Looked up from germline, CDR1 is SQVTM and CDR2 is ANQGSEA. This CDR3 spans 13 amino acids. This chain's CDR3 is CSVESGYQETQYF. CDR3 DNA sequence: TGCAGCGTTGAATCGGGGTACCAAGAGACCCAGTACTTC.

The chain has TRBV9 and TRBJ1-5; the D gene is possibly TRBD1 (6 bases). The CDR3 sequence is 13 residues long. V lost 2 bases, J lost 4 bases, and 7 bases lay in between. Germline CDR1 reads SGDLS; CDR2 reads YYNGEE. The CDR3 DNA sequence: TGTGCCAGCAGCGTCGGACAGAATCAGCCCCAGCATTTT. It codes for CASSVGQNQPQHF.

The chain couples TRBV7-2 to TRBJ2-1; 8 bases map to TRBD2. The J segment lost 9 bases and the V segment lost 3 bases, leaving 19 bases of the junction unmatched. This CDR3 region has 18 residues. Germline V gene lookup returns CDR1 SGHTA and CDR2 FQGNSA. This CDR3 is CASSFSLAGTFWGAEQFF. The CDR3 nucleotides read TGTGCCAGCAGCTTCTCCTTAGCGGGAACGTTTTGGGGAGCTGAGCAGTTCTTC.

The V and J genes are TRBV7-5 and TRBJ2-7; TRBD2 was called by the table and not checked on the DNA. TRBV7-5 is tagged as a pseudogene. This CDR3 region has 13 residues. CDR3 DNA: TGTGCCAGCAGTACCGGGACTTCCTACGAGCAGTACTTC. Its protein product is CASSTGTSYEQYF.

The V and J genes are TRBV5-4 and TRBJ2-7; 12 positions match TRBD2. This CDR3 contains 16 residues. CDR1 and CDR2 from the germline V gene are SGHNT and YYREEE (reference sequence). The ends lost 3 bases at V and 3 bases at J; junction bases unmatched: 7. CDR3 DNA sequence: TGTGCCAGCAGCTCAGGACTAGCGGGAAGGAGCTACGAGCAGTACTTC. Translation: CASSSGLAGRSYEQYF. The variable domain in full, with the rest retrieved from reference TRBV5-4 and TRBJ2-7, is ETGVTQSPTHLIKTRGQQVTLRCSSQSGHNTVSWYQQALGQGPQFIFQYYREEENGRGNFPPRFSGLQFPNYSSELNVNALELDDSALYLCASSSGLAGRSYEQYFGPGTRLTVT.

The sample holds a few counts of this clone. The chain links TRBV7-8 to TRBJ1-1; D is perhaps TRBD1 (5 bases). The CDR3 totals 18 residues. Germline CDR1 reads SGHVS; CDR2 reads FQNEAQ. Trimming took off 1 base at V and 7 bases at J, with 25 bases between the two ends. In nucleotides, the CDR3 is TGTGCCAGCAGCTTAGGGCGAAGGGGTTTCCGGGTGGAAGATGAAGCTTTCTTT. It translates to CASSLGRRGFRVEDEAFF.

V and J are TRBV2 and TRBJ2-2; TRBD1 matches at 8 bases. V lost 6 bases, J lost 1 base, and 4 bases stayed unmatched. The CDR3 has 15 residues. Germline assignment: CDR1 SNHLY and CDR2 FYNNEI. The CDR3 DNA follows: TGTGCCAGCAGGCAGGGGGCCCAGAACACCGGGGAGCTGTTTTTT. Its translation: CASRQGAQNTGELFF.

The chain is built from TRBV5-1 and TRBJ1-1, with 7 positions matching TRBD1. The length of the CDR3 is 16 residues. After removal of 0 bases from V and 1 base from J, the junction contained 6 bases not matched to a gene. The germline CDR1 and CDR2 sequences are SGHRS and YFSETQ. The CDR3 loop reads CASSLDTGDGNTEAFF. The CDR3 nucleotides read TGCGCCAGCAGCTTGGACACAGGGGACGGGAACACTGAAGCTTTCTTT.

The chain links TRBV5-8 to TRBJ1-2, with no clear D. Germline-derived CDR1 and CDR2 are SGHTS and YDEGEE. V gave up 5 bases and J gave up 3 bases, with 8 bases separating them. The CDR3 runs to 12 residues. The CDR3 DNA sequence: TGTGCCAGCAGTCGATCCTACTATGGCTACACCTTC. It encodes CASSRSYYGYTF.

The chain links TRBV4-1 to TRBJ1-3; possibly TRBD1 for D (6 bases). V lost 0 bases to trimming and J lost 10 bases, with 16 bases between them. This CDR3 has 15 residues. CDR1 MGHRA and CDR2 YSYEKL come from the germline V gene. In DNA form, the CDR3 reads TGCGCCAGCAGCCAAGACACAGGGCCCCTTATGACCATATATTTT. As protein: CASSQDTGPLMTIYF.

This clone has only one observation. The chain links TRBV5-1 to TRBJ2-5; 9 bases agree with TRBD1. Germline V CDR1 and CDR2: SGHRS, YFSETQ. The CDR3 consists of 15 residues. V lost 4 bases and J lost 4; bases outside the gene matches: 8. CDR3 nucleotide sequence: TGCGCCAGCAGCGGCAGGACAGGGGACGGAGAGACCCAGTACTTC. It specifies CASSGRTGDGETQYF.

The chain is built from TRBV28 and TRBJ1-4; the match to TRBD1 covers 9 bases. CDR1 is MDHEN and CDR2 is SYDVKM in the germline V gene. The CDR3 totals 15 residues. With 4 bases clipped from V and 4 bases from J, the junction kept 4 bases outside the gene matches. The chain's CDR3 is CASSSTGGSNEKLFF. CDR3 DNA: TGTGCCAGCAGTTCAACAGGGGGCAGTAATGAAAAACTGTTTTTT.

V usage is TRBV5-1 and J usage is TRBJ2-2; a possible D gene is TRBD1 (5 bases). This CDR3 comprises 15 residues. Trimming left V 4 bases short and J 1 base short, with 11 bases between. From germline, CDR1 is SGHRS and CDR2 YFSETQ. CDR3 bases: TGCGCCAGCAGCGTCGACAGTGTGAACACCGGGGAGCTGTTTTTT. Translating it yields CASSVDSVNTGELFF.

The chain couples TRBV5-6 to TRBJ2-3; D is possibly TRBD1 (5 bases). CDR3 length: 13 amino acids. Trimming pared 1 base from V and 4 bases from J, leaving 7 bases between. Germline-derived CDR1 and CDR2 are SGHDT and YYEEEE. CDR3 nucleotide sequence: TGTGCCAGCAGCTTGAAGGGGCCAGATACGCAGTATTTT. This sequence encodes CASSLKGPDTQYF.

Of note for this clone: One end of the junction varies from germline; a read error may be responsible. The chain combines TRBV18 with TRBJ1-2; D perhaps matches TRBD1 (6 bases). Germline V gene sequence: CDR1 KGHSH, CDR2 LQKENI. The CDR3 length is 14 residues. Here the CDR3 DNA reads TGTGCCAGCTTACCAGAGGGGGGCCCCTTCGGCTACACCTTC. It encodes CASLPEGGPFGYTF.

CDR3 nucleotides: TGTGCCAGCAGCGCGTCCGCGGGACTACAACAAGAGACCCAGTACTTC. Translating it yields CASSASAGLQQETQYF. The rearrangement joins TRBV9 to TRBJ2-5, with 7 bases fitting TRBD2. Germline values: CDR1 SGDLS, CDR2 YYNGEE. The CDR3 extends over 16 amino acids. J gave up 2 bases and V 3 bases, and 10 bases lay outside the gene matches.